This T cell receptor beta chain stems from a study of shared clonotypes between healthy human individuals. The method was immunoSEQ multiplex PCR; TCRdb's version includes in-frame clones alone and lacks a portion of them. The table shows 2 million to 2.5 million clones, with roughly 93% occurring only once. As for this clone: Antigen: not known.

Study findings and constraints: Among the subsets, naive ones generally showed larger estimated richness than memory ones.

The CD4+ fraction was divided into a CD45RA+ naive subset and a CD45RA-negative memory subset. Sequencing used naive CD4+ T cells from PBMCs. The subset here: CD45RA+ positively selected. This receptor was obtained from a man aged 18 to 30 in good health. Some clones in this sample may be carry-over from other donors' samples.

The CDR3, as DNA: TGTGCCAGCAGCAGAGGGACAGGGGGTTACAATGAGCAGTTCTTC. Translating gives CASSRGTGGYNEQFF. The chain links TRBV7-9 to TRBJ2-1, with 11 bases fitting TRBD1. J lost 4 bases, V lost 5 bases, and 4 bases had no gene match. The CDR3 consists of 15 residues. CDR1 is SEHNR and CDR2 is FQNEAQ in the germline V gene (reference sequence).